This is a list of T cell receptor beta chains from one sample in a study of radiotherapy plus CTLA-4 blockade in lung cancer. Measured with immunoSEQ multiplex PCR; TCRdb has only the in-frame clones, and not every one. The data hold tens of thousands of clones, with more than 75% observed a single time. This sample comprised peripheral blood, obtained from a patient treated with radiotherapy plus ipilimumab. The source of these receptors is a human donor with non-small cell lung cancer who had a complete response to radiotherapy plus ipilimumab. Each CDR3 is given with its conserved first and last residue. The D gene is left open where the match is weak. A row's size may be missing; if present it is once, few, many or a size class.

v_gene	d_gene	j_gene	abundance	len	CDR3aa	CDR3nt
TRBV7-2	.	TRBJ1-5	.	14	CASSSTGFNQPQHF	TGTGCCAGCAGCTCTACAGGATTCAATCAGCCCCAGCATTTT
TRBV5-4	TRBD2	TRBJ2-3	few	15	CASSLLGGGTDTQYF	TGTGCCAGCAGCTTGTTGGGGGGGGGCACAGATACGCAGTATTTT
TRBV28	TRBD1	TRBJ2-3	few	15	CASSRQRTGTDTQYF	TGTGCCAGCAGTCGTCAGCGGACAGGTACAGATACGCAGTATTTT
TRBV30	TRBD2	TRBJ2-1	.	16	CAWSGSSGVLEGEQFF	TGTGCCTGGAGTGGCTCAAGCGGGGTCCTTGAGGGTGAGCAGTTCTTC
TRBV19	TRBD2	TRBJ2-2	.	16	CASSPGLAGGVGELFF	TGTGCCAGTAGTCCGGGACTAGCGGGAGGTGTCGGGGAGCTGTTTTTT
TRBV7-8	TRBD1	TRBJ1-2	few	14	CASRSNRGKAGYTF	TGTGCCAGCAGATCCAACAGGGGGAAGGCGGGCTACACCTTC
TRBV7-2	.	TRBJ2-5	once	13	CASSLGLGKTQYF	TGTGCCAGCAGCTTGGGACTGGGAAAGACCCAGTACTTC
TRBV7-6	TRBD2	TRBJ2-1	.	21	CASSPLRLAGNGLWRYNEQFF	TGTGCCAGCAGCCCCCTCCGTTTAGCGGGGAATGGATTATGGAGGTACAATGAGCAGTTCTTC
TRBV2	TRBD2	TRBJ2-1	.	13	CASSSGLANEQFF	TGTGCCAGCAGCTCGGGACTAGCCAATGAGCAGTTCTTC
TRBV5-4	.	TRBJ2-5	.	14	CASSSQGTTETQYF	TGTGCCAGCAGCTCACAGGGCACCACGGAGACCCAGTACTTC
TRBV5-8	.	TRBJ2-3	.	16	CASSLGAAASTDTQYF	TGTGCCAGCAGCTTGGGGGCCGCAGCTAGCACAGATACGCAGTATTTT
TRBV30	.	TRBJ1-1	.	11	CAWSVLREAFF	TGTGCCTGGAGTGTATTGCGTGAAGCTTTCTTT
TRBV6-6	.	TRBJ2-3	.	13	CASSLTFTDTQYF	TGTGCCAGCAGTTTGACATTTACAGATACGCAGTATTTT
TRBV30	.	TRBJ1-1	few	18	CAWSQTGWTGGAVTEAFF	TGTGCCTGGAGTCAAACGGGGTGGACGGGGGGCGCGGTCACTGAAGCTTTCTTT
TRBV25-1	TRBD1	TRBJ2-2	.	15	CASRTGQGFIGELFF	TGTGCCAGCAGGACGGGACAGGGTTTTATTGGGGAGCTGTTTTTT
TRBV7-2	.	TRBJ2-7	.	13	CASSPGTIYEQYF	TGTGCCAGCAGCCCCGGGACAATCTACGAGCAGTACTTC
TRBV19	TRBD1	TRBJ1-5	.	15	CASSPGTGQRMPQHF	TGTGCCAGTAGCCCCGGGACAGGTCAACGTATGCCCCAGCATTTT
TRBV14	.	TRBJ2-1	.	14	CASSQDASWHEQFF	TGTGCCAGCAGCCAAGATGCCAGTTGGCATGAGCAGTTCTTC
TRBV12-5	TRBD1	TRBJ1-1	.	15	CASGQQGAVNTEAFF	TGTGCTAGTGGACAACAGGGGGCGGTGAACACTGAAGCTTTCTTT
TRBV6-5	.	TRBJ2-5	.	14	CASSYSQTPETQYF	TGTGCCAGCAGTTACTCTCAAACTCCGGAGACCCAGTACTTC
TRBV9	.	TRBJ1-4	.	15	CASSATPLTAGKLFF	TGTGCCAGCAGCGCCACGCCCCTGACCGCAGGAAAACTGTTTTTT
TRBV7-2	.	TRBJ1-6	.	14	CASSLAGGRSALHF	TGTGCCAGCAGCTTAGCGGGAGGGCGTTCGGCCCTCCACTTT
TRBV29-1	.	TRBJ2-5	.	11	CSVRVTQTQYF	TGCAGCGTCAGGGTTACGCAGACCCAGTACTTC
TRBV9	.	TRBJ1-5	.	15	CASSFSGGVGQPQHF	TGTGCCAGCAGCTTCAGCGGGGGAGTAGGTCAGCCCCAGCATTTT
TRBV15	.	TRBJ1-1	.	15	CATSRDLRGGTEAFF	TGTGCCACCAGCAGAGATCTGAGGGGAGGCACTGAAGCTTTCTTT
TRBV6-5	.	TRBJ2-1	.	15	CASSIQGRGDNEQFF	TGTGCCAGCAGTATCCAGGGCCGTGGGGACAATGAGCAGTTCTTC
TRBV12-1	.	TRBJ1-1	.	16	CASSHRRPGDSTEAFF	TGTGCCAGCAGTCATAGGCGCCCCGGGGATAGCACTGAAGCTTTCTTT
TRBV4-1	.	TRBJ1-3	few	16	CASSQPTRGSGNTIYF	TGCGCCAGCAGCCAACCCACCAGGGGCTCTGGAAACACCATATATTTT
TRBV11-2	.	TRBJ1-2	.	16	CASSSDRTGYIYGYTF	TGTGCCAGCAGCTCGGACCGAACAGGGTACATCTATGGCTACACCTTC
TRBV6-1	TRBD1	TRBJ1-5	.	14	CASRRTGYNQPQHF	TGTGCCAGCAGACGGACAGGTTACAATCAGCCCCAGCATTTT
TRBV5-1	.	TRBJ2-1	.	15	CASSLGGISYNEQFF	TGCGCCAGCAGCTTGGGAGGGATCTCCTACAATGAGCAGTTCTTC
TRBV7-9	.	TRBJ1-1	few	17	CASSLGEFKLRYTEAFF	TGTGCCAGCAGCTTAGGAGAATTCAAGCTCAGGTACACTGAAGCTTTCTTT
TRBV7-2	.	TRBJ2-5	.	13	CASSLSQQETQYF	TGTGCCAGCAGCTTATCACAACAAGAGACCCAGTACTTC
TRBV2	TRBD1	TRBJ2-3	.	15	CASSVRDRGTDTQYF	TGTGCCAGCAGTGTCCGGGACAGAGGGACAGATACGCAGTATTTT
TRBV9	TRBD2	TRBJ2-3	.	19	CASSVANGTSGLSTDTQYF	TGTGCCAGCAGCGTAGCAAATGGGACTAGCGGGCTAAGCACAGATACGCAGTATTTT
TRBV7-2	.	TRBJ1-1	.	14	CASSVQGTITEAFF	TGTGCCAGCAGCGTACAAGGGACAATAACTGAAGCTTTCTTT
TRBV5-1	.	TRBJ1-1	.	14	CASSYTGPNTEAFF	TGCGCCAGCAGCTATACAGGGCCGAACACTGAAGCTTTCTTT
TRBV27	TRBD1	TRBJ2-6	.	17	CASTRQGAPSGANVLTF	TGTGCCAGCACACGACAGGGAGCTCCCTCTGGGGCCAACGTCCTGACTTTC
TRBV7-8	.	TRBJ1-1	.	15	CASSLGLPGKREAFF	TGTGCCAGCAGCTTAGGATTACCGGGAAAAAGGGAAGCTTTCTTT
TRBV6-1	.	TRBJ2-2	.	18	CASSGFGRRGSNTGELFF	TGTGCCAGCAGTGGGTTCGGAAGAAGGGGTTCGAACACCGGGGAGCTGTTTTTT
TRBV28	.	TRBJ1-2	.	14	CASSLRRDDYGYTF	TGTGCCAGCAGTTTACGGCGGGACGACTATGGCTACACCTTC
TRBV20-1	.	TRBJ2-5	.	10	CTAGGETQYF	TGCACCGCAGGCGGGGAGACCCAGTACTTC
TRBV2	.	TRBJ1-5	.	15	CASSEAVGGNQPQHF	TGTGCCAGCAGTGAAGCGGTAGGAGGGAATCAGCCCCAGCATTTT
TRBV7-2	.	TRBJ2-3	.	13	CASSLEAGDTQYF	TGTGCCAGCAGCTTAGAGGCGGGAGATACGCAGTATTTT
TRBV28	.	TRBJ1-2	.	13	CASRPGGGYGYTF	TGTGCCAGCAGGCCGGGGGGAGGCTATGGCTACACCTTC
TRBV10-3	TRBD1	TRBJ1-1	few	15	CAISRPGQGNTEAFF	TGTGCCATCAGTAGACCGGGACAGGGGAACACTGAAGCTTTCTTT
TRBV2	.	TRBJ1-6	.	15	CASSEGAEYNSPLHF	TGTGCCAGCAGTGAAGGGGCAGAATATAATTCACCCCTCCACTTT
TRBV6-1	.	TRBJ2-5	.	11	CASSAQETQYF	TGTGCCAGCAGTGCTCAAGAGACCCAGTACTTC
TRBV7-2	TRBD1	TRBJ1-6	.	15	CASSLSDRGNSPLHF	TGTGCCAGCAGCTTATCGGACAGGGGTAATTCACCCCTCCACTTT
TRBV7-2	.	TRBJ2-2	.	19	CASSLEGGPAGRNTGELFF	TGTGCCAGCAGCTTAGAGGGTGGGCCGGCGGGGCGGAACACCGGGGAGCTGTTTTTT
TRBV2	TRBD1	TRBJ2-1	.	13	CASSGTGNNEQFF	TGTGCCAGCAGCGGGACAGGGAACAATGAGCAGTTCTTC
TRBV12-5	.	TRBJ1-6	once	15	CASGLRGGDNSPLHF	TGTGCTAGTGGTTTGAGAGGGGGTGATAATTCCCCCCTCCACTTT
TRBV11-3	.	TRBJ2-2	.	16	CASSLGGPPNTGELFF	TGTGCCAGCAGCTTGGGGGGACCTCCTAACACCGGGGAGCTGTTTTTT
TRBV6-9	.	TRBJ2-4	.	15	CASPTSRRSKNIQYF	TGTGCCAGTCCAACTAGCAGGAGGTCTAAAAACATTCAGTACTTC